This T cell receptor beta chain was identified during a study of T cell responses to AZD1222 COVID-19 vaccine. Overall study results and limits: A rise in Spike-specific TCR breadth and depth followed two AZD1222 doses.

Notes on this clone: The antigen is unknown.

There are 14 residues in the CDR3. V lost 6 bases and J lost 4, with 14 bases in between. Germline CDR1 and CDR2: SGHTA and FQGNSA. This table comes from immunoSEQ multiplex PCR, and its TCRdb copy is limited to in-frame clones, with some not included. The profile shows around 260,000 clones, 90% to 95% of them singletons. The rearrangement links TRBV7-2 to TRBJ2-3, with D possibly being TRBD1 or TRBD2 (5 bases each). The sequence derives from an adult in good health. Source: peripheral blood, taken on day 0 of AZD1222 vaccination. DNA for the CDR3: TGTGCCAGCAGGAAGAGGGGCCGAGCAGATACGCAGTATTTT. Residues: CASRKRGRADTQYF.